Below are 9 T cell receptor beta chains sequenced from a single sample in a study of cytomegalovirus exposure and HLA in healthy donors. The PCR ran on 60 Vbeta and 13 Jbeta primers. Method: immunoSEQ multiplex PCR; TCRdb's copy keeps in-frame clones and lacks some. Of around 160,000 clones in the sample, over 60% were seen once. The sequencing input was PBMCs. The receptors derive from a man in his fifties or sixties in good health and CMV-seropositive.

This sequence joins TRBV21-1 and TRBJ2-7; no check of the table's D call, TRBD1, against the DNA was made. TRBV21-1 is a recognized pseudogene. This CDR3 has 14 amino acids. The CDR3 reads CASRNRGQPYEQYV. The CDR3 DNA sequence: TGTGCCAGCAGAAACCGGGGACAACCATACGAGCAGTACGTC.

The rearrangement joins TRBV30 to TRBJ1-2; D gene uncertain. The germline CDR1 and CDR2 sequences are GTSNPN and SVGIG (reference sequence). The CDR3 runs 14 residues. The V gene lost 2 bases and the J gene lost 0 bases, with 10 bases spanning the gap. The CDR3 loop is CAWSFPSANYGYTF. For the CDR3, the DNA is TGTGCCTGGAGTTTCCCGTCCGCTAACTATGGCTACACCTTC.

The CDR3 sequence: CASSGVKGGDDEKLFF. The CDR3 DNA reads TGTGCCAGCAGTGGGGTTAAAGGGGGCGATGATGAAAAACTGTTTTTT. The chain couples TRBV6-1 to TRBJ1-4; 7 nucleotides match TRBD1. V lost 4 bases, J lost 6 bases, and 11 bases stayed unmatched. Germline values: CDR1 MNHNS, CDR2 SASEGT. CDR3 length: 16 residues.

The CDR3 DNA follows: TGTGCCAGCAGCCCCTCCCGGACAGGGTCCTATGGCTACACCTTC. This sequence encodes CASSPSRTGSYGYTF. V and J are TRBV9 and TRBJ1-2; TRBD1 matches at 8 bases. There are 15 residues in the CDR3. Germline CDR1 and CDR2: SGDLS and YYNGEE. V shed 4 bases and J 4 bases; nucleotides not matched to a gene: 9. The full variable domain, in which reference TRBV9 and TRBJ1-2 provide the parts outside the CDR3, is DSGVTQTPKHLITATGQRVTLRCSPRSGDLSVYWYQQSLDQGLQFLIQYYNGEERAKGNILERFSAQQFPDLHSELNLSSLELGDSALYFCASSPSRTGSYGYTFGSGTRLTVV.

This chain uses TRBV27 with TRBJ1-4; D remains ambiguous. This CDR3 is 15 amino acids long. V was clipped by 4 bases and J by 3 bases, with 12 bases between them. Germline V gene lookup returns CDR1 MNHEY and CDR2 SMNVEV (reference sequence). The CDR3 protein is CASSSSTLANEKLFF. CDR3 DNA sequence: TGTGCCAGCAGTTCGTCGACATTAGCTAATGAAAAACTGTTTTTT.

For this clone: The same CDR3 also results from other DNA sequences found in this sample. The chain carries TRBV11-2 and TRBJ1-2, with a weak D call TRBD1 (6 bases). V lost 4 bases to trimming and J lost 5 bases, with 11 bases between them. Germline CDR1 reads SGHAT; CDR2 reads FQNNGV. The CDR3 length is 13 residues. This chain's CDR3 is CASSSTGRYGYTF. The CDR3 bases are TGTGCCAGCAGCTCGACAGGCCGATATGGCTACACCTTC.

The J gene is TRBJ1-2, the V gene TRBV4-3; the D gene is possibly TRBD1 (5 bases). Germline V gene lookup returns CDR1 LGHNA and CDR2 YSLEER. Trimming removed 3 bases at V and 8 bases at J, with 19 bases between. The CDR3 length is 15 residues. The CDR3 coding sequence is TGCGCCAGCAGCCACACAGGTGGGAACCTGAACGGCTACACCTTC. This sequence encodes CASSHTGGNLNGYTF.

The chain has TRBV6-6 and TRBJ2-2; TRBD1 aligns across 7 bases. Germline CDR1 is MNHNY and CDR2 is SVGAGI (reference sequence). J was trimmed by 3 bases and V by 5 bases; bases with no gene match: 9. The CDR3 is 16 residues long. In DNA, the CDR3 is TGTGCCAGCAGTCACGGGGACAGCTATTACACCGGGGAGCTGTTTTTT. It translates to CASSHGDSYYTGELFF.

The rearrangement joins TRBV2 to TRBJ1-1, with D possibly TRBD1 on 5 matching bases. Trimming pared 8 bases from V and 1 base from J, leaving 14 bases between. This CDR3 has 14 amino acids. Germline V gives CDR1 SNHLY, CDR2 FYNNEI. The CDR3 sequence is CASDGRGRNTEAFF. The CDR3 nucleotides are TGTGCCAGCGACGGACGGGGGAGGAACACTGAAGCTTTCTTT.